This passage covers 18 T cell receptor beta chains from one sample sequenced in a study of ipilimumab plus nivolumab after autologous stem cell transplantation. Some clones are missing from TCRdb's copy, which holds only in-frame ones; the method was immunoSEQ multiplex PCR. This sample has some 9,800 clones, with less than 80% found just once. The sequencing used PBMCs, collected in a trial of ipilimumab plus nivolumab as post-transplant consolidation. Receptors originate from a male donor with diffuse large B-cell lymphoma.

The rearrangement links TRBV7-9 to TRBJ2-5; 9 bases are shared with TRBD1. The junction had 5 bases not matched to a gene; V was cut back by 4 bases and J by 5 bases. CDR3 size: 14 residues. Germline loops: CDR1 SEHNR, CDR2 FQNEAQ (reference sequence). The CDR3 DNA reads as TGTGCCAGCAGCTCGGGACAGGGAGTGGAGACCCAGTACTTC. Its translation: CASSSGQGVETQYF.

The chain combines TRBV28 with TRBJ2-3; D gene uncertain. V gave up 4 bases and J gave up 0 bases, with 14 bases separating them. The CDR3 has 16 amino acids. The germline V gene encodes CDR1 MDHEN and CDR2 SYDVKM. The CDR3 is CASSSPSVGSTDTQYF. The CDR3 region has the DNA TGTGCCAGCAGTTCCCCCAGTGTGGGGAGCACAGATACGCAGTATTTT.

The V gene is TRBV2, the J gene TRBJ2-1; D possibly uses TRBD1 or TRBD2 (5 bases each). Germline CDR1 is SNHLY and CDR2 is FYNNEI. The CDR3 runs 14 residues. V shed 10 bases and J shed 1 base, with 14 bases lying between them. The CDR3 sequence: CATSGTGSYNEQFF. The CDR3 DNA follows: TGTGCCACATCCGGGACGGGGTCCTACAATGAGCAGTTCTTC.

The chain links TRBV4-1 to TRBJ2-4, with 9 bases that match TRBD1. The germline V gene has CDR1 MGHRA and CDR2 YSYEKL. The V and J ends lost 1 base and 5 bases, in that order; junction bases with no gene match: 3. This CDR3 has 15 residues. CDR3 DNA sequence: TGCGCCAGCAGCCAAGTGGGGACAGGGCAAAACATTCAGTACTTC. This translates into CASSQVGTGQNIQYF.

The chain joins TRBV5-8 to TRBJ1-2; D ambiguous. The V and J ends lost 1 base and 2 bases respectively, with 12 bases between them. CDR3 length: 15 residues. Germline assignment: CDR1 SGHTS and CDR2 YDEGEE. The chain's CDR3 is CASSLSPTSNYGYTF. CDR3 sequence (DNA): TGTGCCAGCAGCTTGTCCCCGACTTCAAACTATGGCTACACCTTC.

This clone is a singleton in its sample. The V and J genes are TRBV18 and TRBJ1-2; a possible D gene is TRBD1 (6 bases). CDR1 is KGHSH, CDR2 LQKENI, per germline. The CDR3 is made up of 15 amino acids. With 0 bases removed from V and 8 bases from J, the gap between germline ends came to 16 bases. CDR3 residues: CASSPPRGPGEGYTF. DNA for the CDR3: TGTGCCAGCTCACCACCCCGGGGGCCAGGGGAAGGCTACACCTTC.

This clone was seen more than once but under ten times. This chain connects TRBV28 to TRBJ2-3; either TRBD1 or TRBD2 may fit D (5 bases each). The CDR3 loop spans 17 amino acids. CDR1 is MDHEN, CDR2 SYDVKM, per germline. V was trimmed by 7 bases and J by 0 bases, leaving 20 bases between them. CDR3 protein: CASISGAVDPSTDTQYF. The CDR3 DNA sequence: TGTGCCAGCATCTCCGGGGCGGTAGATCCTAGCACAGATACGCAGTATTTT.

This clone was detected only once. In DNA, the CDR3 is TGTGCCAGCAGCTTAAGCGTGGGCACTGAAGCTTTCTTT. Translating gives CASSLSVGTEAFF. V gene TRBV7-6 combines with J gene TRBJ1-1; D uncertain. CDR1 and CDR2 from the germline V gene are SGHVS and FNYEAQ. V shed 2 bases and J shed 4 bases, with 8 bases lying between them. The CDR3 extends over 13 amino acids.

The chain uses TRBV27 and TRBJ1-1; no definite D call. Trimming stripped 3 bases from V and 7 bases from J, with 6 bases between. The CDR3 runs 11 residues. Germline assignment: CDR1 MNHEY and CDR2 SMNVEV (reference sequence). The CDR3 reads CASSFGSEAFF. The DNA for the CDR3 is TGTGCCAGCAGTTTCGGGAGTGAAGCTTTCTTT.

The chain couples TRBV25-1 to TRBJ1-4; no firm D call. CDR1 is MGHDK and CDR2 is SYGVNS in the germline V gene. This CDR3 comprises 15 residues. The V end lost 1 base, the J end lost 4 bases, and 10 bases lay between the germline ends. This chain's CDR3 is CASSESRQVNEKLFF. The CDR3 nucleotides are TGTGCCAGCAGTGAATCAAGGCAGGTTAATGAAAAACTGTTTTTT.

The chain recombines TRBV7-9 with TRBJ1-4; 7 bases agree with TRBD1. This CDR3 contains 14 residues. The V gene end was trimmed by 1 base and the J gene end by 6 bases; junction bases not matched to a gene: 2. The germline gives CDR1 SEHNR, CDR2 FQNEAQ (reference sequence). The CDR3 loop is CASSLGQGDEKLFF. For the CDR3, the DNA is TGTGCCAGCAGCTTAGGCCAGGGGGATGAAAAACTGTTTTTT.

The chain links TRBV4-3 to TRBJ1-1, with 7 bases identical to TRBD1. The CDR3 is 14 residues long. Germline values: CDR1 LGHNA, CDR2 YSLEER. J gave up 7 bases and V 4 bases, and 9 bases lay outside the gene matches. The CDR3: CASSLNTGEVEAFF. For the CDR3, the DNA is TGCGCCAGCAGCCTAAATACAGGGGAAGTTGAAGCTTTCTTT.

This clone was seen a handful of times. This rearrangement joins TRBV10-3 to TRBJ1-4, with unresolved D. Per germline, CDR1 ENHRY and CDR2 SYGVKD. Trimming removed 0 bases at V and 2 bases at J, with 13 bases between. This CDR3 contains 17 residues. The CDR3 region is CAISESMMNGTNEKLFF. The CDR3 bases are TGTGCCATCAGTGAGTCGATGATGAATGGGACTAATGAAAAACTGTTTTTT.

The chain couples TRBV21-1 to TRBJ2-1; no check of the table's D call, TRBD2, against the DNA was made. TRBV21-1 is tagged as a pseudogene. The CDR3 sequence is 15 residues long. CDR3 sequence reads: CASSKGRGGRGEQFF. The CDR3 nucleotides read TGTGCCAGCAGCAAAGGACGGGGGGGCCGAGGGGAGCAGTTCTTC.

The chain joins TRBV6-5 to TRBJ1-5; D remains unclear. The CDR3 is 14 amino acids. CDR1 and CDR2 (germline): MNHEY, SVGAGI. Trimming stripped 4 bases from V and 6 bases from J, with 13 bases between. The CDR3 bases are TGTGCCAGCAGTTCGACTGCTCCGGGTCAGCCCCAGCATTTT. This translates into CASSSTAPGQPQHF.

The genes are TRBV11-1 and TRBJ2-7; D unresolved. The CDR3 is made up of 15 amino acids. The germline gives CDR1 SGHAT, CDR2 FQDESV (reference sequence). Trimming took 5 bases from V and 3 from J, leaving 17 bases between them. CDR3 DNA sequence: TGTGCCAGCAGCCCCAAGACGAGAAGATTCTACGAGCAGTACTTC. Its protein is CASSPKTRRFYEQYF.

The chain recombines TRBV7-9 with TRBJ1-1; 8 bases match TRBD1. The germline V gene encodes CDR1 SEHNR and CDR2 FQNEAQ (reference sequence). This CDR3 is 18 amino acids long. V trimming: 6 bases; J trimming: 1 base; junction bases outside the gene matches: 16. CDR3 nucleotide sequence: TGTGCCAGCAGTCGTACTCTAATCGCGGGACAGGAGAACACTGAAGCTTTCTTT. The encoded protein is CASSRTLIAGQENTEAFF.

This clone showed up just once. As DNA, the CDR3 is TGTGCCAGCTCACCGGGATTATCAAATGAAAAACTGTTTTTT. Protein product: CASSPGLSNEKLFF. The J gene is TRBJ1-4, the V gene TRBV18; D remains ambiguous. This CDR3 has 14 residues. Germline-derived CDR1 and CDR2 are KGHSH and LQKENI. V lost 3 bases to trimming and J lost 5 bases, with 10 bases between them.